This T cell receptor (beta chain) was sequenced for a study of blood T cells in healthy people across ages. With a J-beta primer mix and a sample-barcoded 5' primer, a second PCR ran about 7 to 12 cycles. Each CDR3 protein is one row after TCRdb ran MiXCR on the 5' RACE reads. The table lists some 1.4 million distinct CDR3 sequences, 35% to 45% of them singletons, with under 8% in the top ten. The clonotype was recovered from a woman between 18 and 30 years old in good health. Sequenced input: blood.

As DNA, the CDR3 is TGTGCCAGCAGCCCCCGTGGAGGATTTTTATTGAAGGCCCAGTACTTC. Translating gives CASSPRGGFLLKAQYF. V gene TRBV21-1 combines with J gene TRBJ2-5; the table's D call of TRBD2 was not tested on the DNA. TRBV21-1 is a documented pseudogene. CDR3 size: 16 residues.